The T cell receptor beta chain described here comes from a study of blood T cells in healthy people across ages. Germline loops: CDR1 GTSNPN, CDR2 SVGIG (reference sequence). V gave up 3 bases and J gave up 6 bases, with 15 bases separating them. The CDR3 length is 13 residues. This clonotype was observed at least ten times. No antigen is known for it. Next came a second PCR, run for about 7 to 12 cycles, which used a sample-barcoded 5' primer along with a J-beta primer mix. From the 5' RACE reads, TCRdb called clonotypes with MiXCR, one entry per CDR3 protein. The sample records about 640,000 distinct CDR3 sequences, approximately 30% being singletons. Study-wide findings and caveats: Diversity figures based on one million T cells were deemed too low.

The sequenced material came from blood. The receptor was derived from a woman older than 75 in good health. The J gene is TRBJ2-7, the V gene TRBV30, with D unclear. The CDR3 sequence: CAWSTGWPPEQYF. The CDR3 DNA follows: TGTGCCTGGAGCACCGGGTGGCCCCCCGAGCAGTACTTC.